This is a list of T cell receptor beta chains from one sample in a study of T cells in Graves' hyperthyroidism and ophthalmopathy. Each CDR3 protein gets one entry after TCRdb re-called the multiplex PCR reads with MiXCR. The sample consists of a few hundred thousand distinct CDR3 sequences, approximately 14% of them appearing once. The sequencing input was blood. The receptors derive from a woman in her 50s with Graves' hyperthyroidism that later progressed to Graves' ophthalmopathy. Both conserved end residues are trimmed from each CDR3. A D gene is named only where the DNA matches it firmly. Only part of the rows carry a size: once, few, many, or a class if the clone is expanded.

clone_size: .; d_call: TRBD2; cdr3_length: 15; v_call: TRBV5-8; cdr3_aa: ASSPPGGSGRSDTQY
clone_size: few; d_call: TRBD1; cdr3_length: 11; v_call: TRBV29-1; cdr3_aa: SVERQGYHGYT
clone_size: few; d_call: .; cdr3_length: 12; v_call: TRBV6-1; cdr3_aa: ASSPVGGRETQY
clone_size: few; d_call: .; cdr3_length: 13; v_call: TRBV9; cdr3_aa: ASSVVPAVTGELF
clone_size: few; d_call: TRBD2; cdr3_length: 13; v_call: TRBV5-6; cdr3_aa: ASSLASGGSDTQY
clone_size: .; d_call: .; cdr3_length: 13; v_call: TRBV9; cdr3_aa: ASSLSGTGTYEQY
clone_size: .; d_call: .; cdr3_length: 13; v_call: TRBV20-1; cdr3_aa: SARERIGGADTQY
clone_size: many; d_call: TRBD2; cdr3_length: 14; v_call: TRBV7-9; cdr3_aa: ASSFGTSGRTDTQY
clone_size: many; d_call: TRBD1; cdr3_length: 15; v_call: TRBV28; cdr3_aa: ASSPRQGLSMNTEAF
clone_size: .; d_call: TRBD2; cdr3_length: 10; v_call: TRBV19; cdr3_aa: ATREGGETQY
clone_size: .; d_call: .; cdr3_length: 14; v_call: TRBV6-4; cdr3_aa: ASSETEDSGANVLT
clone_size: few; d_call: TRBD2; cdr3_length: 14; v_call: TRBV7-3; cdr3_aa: ASSSGLAGGVDTQY
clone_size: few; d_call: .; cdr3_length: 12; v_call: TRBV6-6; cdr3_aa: ASSYSPVSDTQY
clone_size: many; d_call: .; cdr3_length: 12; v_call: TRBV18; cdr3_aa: ASSPRQRPNEQF
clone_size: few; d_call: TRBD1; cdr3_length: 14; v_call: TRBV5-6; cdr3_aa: ASSDHTGGSYNEQF
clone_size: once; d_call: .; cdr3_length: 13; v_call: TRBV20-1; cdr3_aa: SASMRLENTGELF
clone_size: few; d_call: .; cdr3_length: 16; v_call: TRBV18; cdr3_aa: ASSLGGRGRASRYEQY
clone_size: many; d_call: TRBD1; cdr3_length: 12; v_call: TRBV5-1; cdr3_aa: ASSDNRGVYEQY
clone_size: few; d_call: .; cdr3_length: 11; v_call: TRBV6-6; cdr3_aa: ASSYGGIYEQF
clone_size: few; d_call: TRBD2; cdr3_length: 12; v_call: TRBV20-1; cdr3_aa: SVLAGVSADTQY
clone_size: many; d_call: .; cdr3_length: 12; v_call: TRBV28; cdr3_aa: ASSLSGAGAEAF
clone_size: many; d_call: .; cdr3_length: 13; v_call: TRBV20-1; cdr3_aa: SASRASPGYNEQF
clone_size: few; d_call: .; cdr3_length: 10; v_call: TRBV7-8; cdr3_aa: ASSLFRGEQY
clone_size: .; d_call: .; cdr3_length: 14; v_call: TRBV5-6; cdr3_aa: ASSWGGARRNTEAF
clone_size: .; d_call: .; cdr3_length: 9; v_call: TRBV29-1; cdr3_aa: SVRGDTEAF
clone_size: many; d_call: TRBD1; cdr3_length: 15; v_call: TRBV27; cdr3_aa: ASSLFWDREITGELF
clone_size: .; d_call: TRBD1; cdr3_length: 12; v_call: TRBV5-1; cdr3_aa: ASSAGQGSGELF
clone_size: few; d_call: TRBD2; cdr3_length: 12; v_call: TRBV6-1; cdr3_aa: ASFYTSGQETQY
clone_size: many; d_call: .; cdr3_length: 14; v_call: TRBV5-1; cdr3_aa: ASRPSEGGNTDTQY
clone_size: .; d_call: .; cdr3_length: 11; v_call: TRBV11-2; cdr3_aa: ASSSRGLTEQF
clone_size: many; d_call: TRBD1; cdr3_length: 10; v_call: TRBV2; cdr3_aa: ASIGDRGIQY
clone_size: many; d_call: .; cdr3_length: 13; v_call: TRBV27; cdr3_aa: ASSSYRDGNTEAF
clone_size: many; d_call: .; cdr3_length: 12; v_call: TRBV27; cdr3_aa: ASSFAGTKSEQY
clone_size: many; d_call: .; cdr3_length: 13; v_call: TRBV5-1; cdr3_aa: ASSFRSSGANVLT
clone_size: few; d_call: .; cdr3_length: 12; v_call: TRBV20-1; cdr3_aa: SASTPATNEKLF
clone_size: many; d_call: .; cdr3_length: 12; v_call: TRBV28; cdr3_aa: ASSRRTNTGELF
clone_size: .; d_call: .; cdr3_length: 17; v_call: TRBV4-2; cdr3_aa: ASSPLSGGTSLAKNIQY
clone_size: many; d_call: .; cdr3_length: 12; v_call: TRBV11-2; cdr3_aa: ASSLDQFDYGYT
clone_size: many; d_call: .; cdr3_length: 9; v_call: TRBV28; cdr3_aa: ASGGWETQY
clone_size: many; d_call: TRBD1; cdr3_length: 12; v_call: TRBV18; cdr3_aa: ASRQGLADNEQF
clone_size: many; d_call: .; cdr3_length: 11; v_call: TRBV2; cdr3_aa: ASSEAGPDTQY
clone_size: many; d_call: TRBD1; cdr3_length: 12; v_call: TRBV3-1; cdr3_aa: ASSPRGGNAEAF
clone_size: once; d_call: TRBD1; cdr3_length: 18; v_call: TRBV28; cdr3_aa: ASSFPTPGTGAGAGGPQH
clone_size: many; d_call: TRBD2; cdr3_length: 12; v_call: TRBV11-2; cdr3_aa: ASTKGEGYGELF
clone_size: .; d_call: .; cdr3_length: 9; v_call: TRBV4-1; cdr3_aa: ASSQSREQF
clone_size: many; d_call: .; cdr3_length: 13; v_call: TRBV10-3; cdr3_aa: AISETWGGPAYAF
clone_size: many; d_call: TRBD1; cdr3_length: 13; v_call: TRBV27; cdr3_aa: ASSFGQGVGYEQY
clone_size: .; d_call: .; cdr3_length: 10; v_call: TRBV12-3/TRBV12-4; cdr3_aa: ASSPVRNEQF
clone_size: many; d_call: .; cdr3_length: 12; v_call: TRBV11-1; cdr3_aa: ASSSGEGGDGYT
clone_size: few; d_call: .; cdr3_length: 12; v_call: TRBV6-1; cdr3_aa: ASRPQGTGNTIY
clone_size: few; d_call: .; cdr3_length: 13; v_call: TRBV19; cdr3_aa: ASSTAGHTNTEAF
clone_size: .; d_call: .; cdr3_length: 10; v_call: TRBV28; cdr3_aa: ASSLINEKLF
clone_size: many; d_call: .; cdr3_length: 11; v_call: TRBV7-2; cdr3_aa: ASSLTGYYEQY
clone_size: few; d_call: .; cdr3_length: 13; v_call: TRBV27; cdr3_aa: ASSPSLEPYNEQF
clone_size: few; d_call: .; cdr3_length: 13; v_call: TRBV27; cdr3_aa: ASSLGAAWNTEAF